The T cell receptor (beta chain) under discussion was sequenced for a study of PD-1 blockade in classical Hodgkin lymphoma. Overall study findings and caveats: Reports indicated that newly diagnosed patients had lower baseline TCR diversity than healthy donors did.

Time point noted: cycle 4 day 1 (C4D1), after more than five weeks of nivolumab. After autologous stem cell transplantation all patients relapsed, and prior brentuximab vedotin exposure differed between cohorts. The CDR3 covers 16 residues. Trimming took 4 bases from V and 7 from J; bases not matched to a gene: 9. The germline gives CDR1 MNHEY, CDR2 SVGAGI. This table comes from immunoSEQ multiplex PCR, and its TCRdb copy is limited to in-frame clones, with some not included. The sample lists tens of thousands of clones; 83% were seen once. Note on this clone: Its antigen is unidentified.

This receptor was identified in a human donor with classical Hodgkin lymphoma. The sample here was peripheral blood mononuclear cells (PBMCs), taken before the fourth cycle of nivolumab. The V gene is TRBV6-5, the J gene TRBJ2-2, with 10 bases aligning to TRBD2. The CDR3 bases are TGTGCCAGCAGTTTCGAAGCGGGAGGGGGAGGCGGGGAGCTGTTTTTT. It translates to CASSFEAGGGGGELFF.